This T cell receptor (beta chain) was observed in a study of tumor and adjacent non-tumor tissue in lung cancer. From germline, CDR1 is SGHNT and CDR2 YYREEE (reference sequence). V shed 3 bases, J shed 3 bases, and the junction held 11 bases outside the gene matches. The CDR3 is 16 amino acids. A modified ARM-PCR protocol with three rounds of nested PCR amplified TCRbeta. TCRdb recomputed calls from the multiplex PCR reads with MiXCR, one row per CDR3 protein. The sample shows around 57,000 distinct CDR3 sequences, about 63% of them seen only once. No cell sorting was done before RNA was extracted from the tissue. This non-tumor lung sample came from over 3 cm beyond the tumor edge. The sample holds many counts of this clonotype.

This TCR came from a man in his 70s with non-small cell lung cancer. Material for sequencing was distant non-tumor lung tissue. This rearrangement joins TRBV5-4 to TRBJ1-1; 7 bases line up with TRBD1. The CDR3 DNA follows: TGTGCCAGCAGCTCATCTGCAGGGGGGCGGTACACTGAAGCTTTCTTT. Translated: CASSSSAGGRYTEAFF.